Below are 27 T cell receptor beta chains sequenced from a single sample in a study of CD8+ T cells in alopecia areata (dated by TCRdb to the late 2010s). Receptor amplification or capture employed the immunoSEQ multiplex PCR assay. For TCR sequencing, RNA was extracted from every sample and reverse transcribed into cDNA to serve as template. TCRdb provides this immuneACCESS table in a form limited to in-frame rearrangements. Some clones are lacking; in checked studies, under half of them reflect an unresolved V gene, and why the rest are absent is not known. The sample table records 6,500 to 8,500 clones; roughly 70% of these occur just once. About a fifth of the sample goes to the ten largest clones. The time point label, as the study defines it: baseline before oral tofacitinib. Peripheral blood and lesional scalp punch biopsies were obtained from patients with alopecia areata. The sequencing used skin, collected at week 0. The source is a human donor with alopecia areata.

The rearrangement joins TRBV5-1 to TRBJ2-1; a weak D match, TRBD2 (5 bases). The V end was cut by 4 bases, the J end by 8 bases, with 16 bases between. This CDR3 region has 14 residues. Germline V lookup: CDR1 SGHRS, CDR2 YFSETQ. CDR3 in DNA: TGCGCCAGCAGCCTTGAGGGTCCACCCTATGAGCAGTTCTTC. It specifies CASSLEGPPYEQFF. Based on the CDR3 plus reference TRBV5-1 and TRBJ2-1, the full variable domain is KAGVTQTPRYLIKTRGQQVTLSCSPISGHRSVSWYQQTPGQGLQFLFEYFSETQRNKGNFPGRFSGRQFSNSRSEMNVSTLELGDSALYLCASSLEGPPYEQFFGPGTRLTVL.

J is TRBJ1-1 and V is TRBV4-1, with TRBD1 as a possible D gene (5 bases). The V gene lost 4 bases and the J gene lost 1 base, with 16 bases spanning the gap. Germline V gene lookup returns CDR1 MGHRA and CDR2 YSYEKL. This CDR3 comprises 16 residues. CDR3 amino acids: CASSLEFGQKNTEAFF. The CDR3, as DNA: TGCGCCAGCAGCCTCGAATTCGGACAAAAGAACACTGAAGCTTTCTTT.

The chain joins TRBV7-2 to TRBJ1-1; weak D call: TRBD1 (6 bases). The CDR3 has 13 amino acids. Per germline, CDR1 SGHTA and CDR2 FQGNSA. With 5 bases removed from V and 6 bases from J, the gap between germline ends came to 13 bases. CDR3 sequence (DNA): TGTGCCAGCAGCCCCCGGACAGTCTCTGAAGCTTTCTTT. Translating it yields CASSPRTVSEAFF.

The V and J genes are TRBV5-5 and TRBJ2-1, with TRBD2 matching 9 bases. Per the germline V gene, CDR1 is SGHKS and CDR2 is YYEKEE (reference sequence). This CDR3 has 15 residues. The junction had 4 bases not matched to a gene; V was cut back by 4 bases and J by 2 bases. The chain's CDR3 is CASSRRGGTYNEQFF. As DNA, the CDR3 is TGTGCCAGCAGCCGGCGGGGGGGCACCTACAATGAGCAGTTCTTC.

V gene TRBV2 combines with J gene TRBJ2-7; 7 bases are a match to TRBD2. The junction had 12 bases not matched to a gene; V was cut back by 10 bases and J by 3 bases. The CDR3 covers 14 residues. In germline, CDR1 is SNHLY, CDR2 FYNNEI. The CDR3 region is CATHPTGGYYEQYF. The CDR3 region has the DNA TGTGCCACCCACCCGACGGGGGGATACTACGAGCAGTACTTC. Variable domain in full (rest from reference TRBV2 and TRBJ2-7): EPEVTQTPSHQVTQMGQEVILRCVPISNHLYFYWYRQILGQKVEFLVSFYNNEISEKSEIFDDQFSVERPDGSNFTLKIRSTKLEDSAMYFCATHPTGGYYEQYFGPGTRLTVT.

This clone was seen a single time. The V gene is TRBV7-8, the J gene TRBJ2-7; 7 bases are a match to TRBD2. V shed 4 bases and J 2 bases; nucleotides not matched to a gene: 11. This CDR3 has 16 amino acids. Per the germline V gene, CDR1 is SGHVS and CDR2 is FQNEAQ. CDR3 sequence reads: CASSSSGISDPYEQYF. The CDR3 DNA reads as TGTGCCAGCAGCTCCAGCGGGATCTCGGACCCCTACGAGCAGTACTTC.

The V and J genes are TRBV7-8 and TRBJ2-1; D perhaps matches TRBD1 (6 bases). The CDR3 has 15 residues. Germline CDR1 is SGHVS and CDR2 is FQNEAQ. V lost 5 bases and J lost 3, with 14 bases in between. The CDR3: CASSHIEGVYNEQFF. The CDR3, as DNA: TGTGCCAGCAGCCATATTGAGGGGGTCTACAATGAGCAGTTCTTC.

In this sample, this clone turned up once. In DNA, the CDR3 is TGTGCCTGGAGCCCATATGGACGGGCCACCCAGTACTTC. Protein: CAWSPYGRATQYF. The V call is TRBV30, the J call TRBJ2-5; no clear D. Per germline, CDR1 GTSNPN and CDR2 SVGIG (reference sequence). V lost 3 bases to trimming and J lost 8 bases, with 16 bases between them. The CDR3 covers 13 residues.

This sequence joins TRBV7-9 and TRBJ2-5; the D gene is possibly TRBD1 (6 bases). Trimming cost V 5 bases and J 2 bases, with 18 bases left between them. The CDR3 runs 16 residues. Germline V gene sequence: CDR1 SEHNR, CDR2 FQNEAQ (reference sequence). For the CDR3, the DNA is TGTGCCAGCAGCGGACAGCACACCCTCCTACAAGAGACCCAGTACTTC. It yields the protein CASSGQHTLLQETQYF. The full variable domain, in which reference TRBV7-9 and TRBJ2-5 provide the parts outside the CDR3, is DTGVSQNPRHKITKRGQNVTFRCDPISEHNRLYWYRQTLGQGPEFLTYFQNEAQLEKSRLLSDRFSAERPKGSFSTLEIQRTEQGDSAMYLCASSGQHTLLQETQYFGPGTRLLVL.

The chain has TRBV10-2 and TRBJ2-6, with 8 bases matching TRBD1. CDR1 and CDR2 (germline): WSHSY, SAAADI. With 1 base clipped from V and 0 bases from J, the junction kept 5 bases outside the gene matches. CDR3 length: 18 residues. CDR3 residues: CASSEWGQAFSGANVLTF. CDR3 DNA sequence: TGCGCCAGCAGTGAGTGGGGACAGGCCTTCTCTGGGGCCAACGTCCTGACTTTC.

J is TRBJ2-1 and V is TRBV9, with D possibly matching TRBD1 (5 bases). The germline CDR1 and CDR2 sequences are SGDLS and YYNGEE. This CDR3 spans 14 amino acids. The germline V and J ends were trimmed by 1 base and 4 bases, with 9 bases remaining between them. CDR3 nucleotide sequence: TGTGCCAGCAGCGTAAAAGGGGCGTACAATGAGCAGTTCTTC. Encoded protein: CASSVKGAYNEQFF. The complete variable domain, with remaining parts taken from reference TRBV9 and TRBJ2-1, reads DSGVTQTPKHLITATGQRVTLRCSPRSGDLSVYWYQQSLDQGLQFLIQYYNGEERAKGNILERFSAQQFPDLHSELNLSSLELGDSALYFCASSVKGAYNEQFFGPGTRLTVL.

The rearrangement links TRBV29-1 to TRBJ1-5; TRBD1 is a possible D gene (5 bases). Germline V gives CDR1 SQVTM, CDR2 ANQGSEA. The V end lost 5 bases, the J end lost 4 bases, and 12 bases lay between the germline ends. This CDR3 spans 13 amino acids. The CDR3 is CSVMGTGNQPQHF. The DNA of the CDR3 is TGCAGCGTTATGGGGACTGGGAATCAGCCCCAGCATTTT.

CDR3 region: CAWSVQRGLAGDNEQFF. The CDR3 region has the DNA TGTGCCTGGAGTGTACAGAGGGGACTAGCGGGAGACAATGAGCAGTTCTTC. The rearrangement joins TRBV30 to TRBJ2-1; TRBD2 agrees at 14 bases. CDR1 is GTSNPN, CDR2 SVGIG, per germline (reference sequence). J gave up 5 bases and V 0 bases, and 6 bases lay outside the gene matches. The CDR3 is made up of 17 amino acids. Full variable domain (outside the CDR3, taken from reference TRBV30 and TRBJ2-1): SQTIHQWPATLVQPVGSPLSLECTVEGTSNPNLYWYRQAAGRGLQLLFYSVGIGQISSEVPQNLSASRPQDRQFILSSKKLLLSDSGFYLCAWSVQRGLAGDNEQFFGPGTRLTVL.

The J gene is TRBJ2-7, the V gene TRBV7-6, with D uncertain. Germline assignment: CDR1 SGHVS and CDR2 FNYEAQ. This CDR3 comprises 13 residues. Trimming removed 5 bases from V and 3 bases from J, with 11 bases in between. CDR3: CASSGIQGYEQYF. DNA for the CDR3: TGTGCCAGCAGCGGTATACAAGGCTACGAGCAGTACTTC.

This rearrangement joins TRBV27 to TRBJ1-1; 7 bases map to TRBD1. V shed 0 bases, J shed 5 bases, and the junction held 12 bases outside the gene matches. CDR1 and CDR2 (germline): MNHEY, SMNVEV (reference sequence). The CDR3 runs 17 residues. The CDR3 loop is CASSLSMFTGAGTEAFF. CDR3 in DNA: TGTGCCAGCAGTTTATCTATGTTTACAGGGGCTGGTACTGAAGCTTTCTTT.

Worth noting for this clone: This likely reflects a read error, since a far larger clone is one base away. The J gene is TRBJ2-3, the V gene TRBV27; 11 positions match TRBD2. The junction had 10 bases not matched to a gene; V was cut back by 10 bases and J by 1 base. The CDR3 is made up of 16 amino acids. The germline V gene has CDR1 MNHEY and CDR2 SMNVEV (reference sequence). In DNA, the CDR3 is TGTGCCAACAGCCTCTTACTAGCGGGGGGCACAGATACGCAGTATTTT. Translation gives CANSLLLAGGTDTQYF.

A single count supports this clone. The rearrangement uses TRBV4-3 and TRBJ2-7; 8 bases are a match to TRBD2. Trimming took 6 bases from V and 9 from J; bases not matched to a gene: 10. CDR3 size: 13 residues. The germline V gene has CDR1 LGHNA and CDR2 YSLEER. The CDR3 here is CASSNRAGGGQYF. The CDR3 coding sequence is TGCGCCAGCAGTAACAGGGCCGGGGGGGGGCAGTACTTC.

The CDR3 region has the DNA TGTGCCAGCAGCCCGCGGGACTCCTCCTACGAGCAGTACTTC. This encodes CASSPRDSSYEQYF. This sequence joins TRBV11-3 and TRBJ2-7; D is possibly TRBD2 (6 bases). There are 14 residues in the CDR3. V was shortened by 5 bases and J by 0 bases, with 11 bases between the two germline ends. In germline, CDR1 is SGHNT, CDR2 YENEEA.

J is TRBJ1-2 and V is TRBV27; a possible D gene is TRBD1 (6 bases). Between the trimmed V and J ends, which lost 0 bases and 8 bases, there was a span of 16 bases. Germline CDR1 is MNHEY and CDR2 is SMNVEV (reference sequence). The CDR3 totals 15 residues. The CDR3 sequence is CASSLSMGGASGYTF. The CDR3 DNA is TGTGCCAGCAGTTTATCGATGGGGGGCGCGTCGGGCTACACCTTC.

The rearrangement links TRBV18 to TRBJ2-7, with a tentative D call TRBD1 (5 bases). The V end lost 1 base, the J end lost 3 bases, and 7 bases lay between the germline ends. The CDR3 has 13 amino acids. Germline CDR1 KGHSH, CDR2 LQKENI. The CDR3 loop reads CASSPRRVYEQYF. In DNA form, the CDR3 reads TGTGCCAGCTCACCACGCAGGGTCTACGAGCAGTACTTC.

This clone appeared a few times. CDR3 DNA sequence: TGTGCCAGCAGCTTAGCCCGGGACAGGGGACTGCTGGGTGGCTACACCTTC. It encodes CASSLARDRGLLGGYTF. V gene TRBV7-9 combines with J gene TRBJ1-2, with 10 bases aligning to TRBD1. CDR3 length: 17 residues. The V gene end was trimmed by 0 bases and the J gene end by 7 bases; junction bases not matched to a gene: 11. The germline V gene encodes CDR1 SEHNR and CDR2 FQNEAQ (reference sequence).

This chain connects TRBV5-1 to TRBJ1-2; TRBD1 aligns across 7 bases. Germline trimming cut 1 base from V and 2 bases from J; bases unmatched to any gene: 8. CDR3 length: 16 residues. The germline CDR1 and CDR2 sequences are SGHRS and YFSETQ. The CDR3 loop reads CASSLKGAAGNYGYTF. The DNA for the CDR3 is TGCGCCAGCAGCTTGAAGGGGGCAGCAGGAAACTATGGCTACACCTTC.

CDR3 in amino acids: CASSSGESSGNTIYF. DNA of the CDR3: TGTGCCAGCAGCTCTGGGGAAAGCTCTGGAAACACCATATATTTT. J is TRBJ1-3 and V is TRBV7-9; D ambiguous. The CDR3 runs 15 residues. Germline CDR1 is SEHNR and CDR2 is FQNEAQ (reference sequence). V was cut by 4 bases and J by 0 bases, with 10 bases left in between.

To note about this clone: The junction departs from the called germline gene at one end, perhaps through a read error. The chain carries TRBV7-9 and TRBJ1-3, with 7 bases identical to TRBD1. This CDR3 contains 19 residues. Germline CDR1 is SEHNR and CDR2 is FQNEAQ (reference sequence). The CDR3 loop is CASSVRQGPTRNSGNTMYF. The CDR3 DNA reads TGTGCCAGCAGCGTTAGACAGGGCCCCACTCGTAACTCTGGAAACACCATGTATTTT.

The gene calls are TRBV7-9 and TRBJ2-7; tentative D call: TRBD1 (7 bases). Deletions cut 4 bases from V and 1 base from J, with 14 bases between. This CDR3 is 15 amino acids long. CDR1 is SEHNR and CDR2 is FQNEAQ in the germline V gene (reference sequence). The DNA of the CDR3 is TGTGCCAGCAGCTCGGCGGGACAGTCATCCTACGAGCAGTACTTC. Protein product: CASSSAGQSSYEQYF.

For the CDR3, the DNA is TGTGCCAGCAGCTTCTGGAGCAATCAGCCCCAGCATTTT. This gives the protein CASSFWSNQPQHF. The chain couples TRBV7-2 to TRBJ1-5; D not certain. The CDR3 extends over 13 amino acids. The ends were cut back, 3 bases at V and 1 base at J, with 4 bases in the middle. Germline V CDR1 and CDR2: SGHTA, FQGNSA.

The chain is built from TRBV28 and TRBJ1-5; maybe TRBD1 (5 bases). This CDR3 comprises 17 residues. CDR1 and CDR2 (germline): MDHEN, SYDVKM. The ends were cut back, 3 bases at V and 0 bases at J, with 15 bases in the middle. The CDR3 DNA reads as TGTGCCAGCAGTTTTCCGGGGGACCCCTATAGCAATCAGCCCCAGCATTTT. Its protein product is CASSFPGDPYSNQPQHF. The complete variable domain, with remaining parts taken from reference TRBV28 and TRBJ1-5, reads DVKVTQSSRYLVKRTGEKVFLECVQDMDHENMFWYRQDPGLGLRLIYFSYDVKMKEKGDIPEGYSVSREKKERFSLILESASTNQTSMYLCASSFPGDPYSNQPQHFGDGTRLSIL.